These 2 T cell receptor beta chains came from one sample sequenced in a study of T-cell reconstitution after alpha-beta-depleted transplantation in children. Unique molecular identifiers were incorporated when the TCRbeta library was constructed. TCRdb fed the PCR reads into MiXCR, producing one record per CDR3 protein. The top ten clones hold 9.5% to 13% of a sample with under 400,000 distinct CDR3 sequences, 23% of them seen once. The sequencing here drew on PBMCs, mostly from graft donor cells, taken 180 days after TCRalphabeta/CD19-depleted stem cell transplant. The receptors were gathered from a male patient aged 10 to 17 who had a stem cell transplant for acute lymphoblastic leukemia, so the T cells may come from the graft donor.

The rearrangement joins TRBV12-3 or TRBV12-4 to TRBJ2-7, with TRBD1 matching 8 bases. This CDR3 comprises 15 residues. V lost 4 bases to trimming and J lost 2 bases; unmatched junction nucleotides: 7. The CDR3 spells CASSSLDRDPYEQYF. The DNA of the CDR3 is TGTGCCAGCAGTTCACTGGACAGGGACCCCTACGAGCAGTACTTC.

The chain combines TRBV4-1 with TRBJ2-1; 15 bases agree with TRBD2. CDR1 is MGHRA and CDR2 is YSYEKL in the germline V gene. CDR3 length equals 17 residues. Losses at the gene ends were 0 bases for V and 9 bases for J; bases not matched to a gene: 6. CDR3 in amino acids: CASSQDSGLAGGGEQFF. The CDR3 DNA is TGCGCCAGCAGCCAAGATTCGGGACTAGCGGGAGGTGGTGAGCAGTTCTTC.